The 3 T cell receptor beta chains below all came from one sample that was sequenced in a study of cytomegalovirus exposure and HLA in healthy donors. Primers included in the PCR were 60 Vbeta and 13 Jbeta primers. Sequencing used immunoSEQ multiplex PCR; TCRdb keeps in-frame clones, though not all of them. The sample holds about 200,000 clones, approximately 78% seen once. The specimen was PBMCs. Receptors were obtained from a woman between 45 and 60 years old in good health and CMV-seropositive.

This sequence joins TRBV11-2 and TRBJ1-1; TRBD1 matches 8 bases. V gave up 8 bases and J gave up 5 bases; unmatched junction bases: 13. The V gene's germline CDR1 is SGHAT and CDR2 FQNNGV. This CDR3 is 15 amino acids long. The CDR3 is CASLQWTGYWTEAFF. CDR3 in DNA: TGTGCCAGCCTACAATGGACAGGGTATTGGACTGAAGCTTTCTTT. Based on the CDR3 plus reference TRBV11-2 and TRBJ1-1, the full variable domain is EAGVAQSPRYKIIEKRQSVAFWCNPISGHATLYWYQQILGQGPKLLIQFQNNGVVDDSQLPKDRFSAERLKGVDSTLKIQPAKLEDSAVYLCASLQWTGYWTEAFFGQGTRLTVV.

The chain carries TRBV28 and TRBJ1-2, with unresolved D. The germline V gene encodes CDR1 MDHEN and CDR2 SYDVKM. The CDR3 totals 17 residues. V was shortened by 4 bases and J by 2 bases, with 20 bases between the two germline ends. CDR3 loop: CASSSSGEQSLNYGYTF. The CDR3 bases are TGTGCCAGCAGTTCCTCAGGTGAACAGAGTTTGAACTATGGCTACACCTTC.

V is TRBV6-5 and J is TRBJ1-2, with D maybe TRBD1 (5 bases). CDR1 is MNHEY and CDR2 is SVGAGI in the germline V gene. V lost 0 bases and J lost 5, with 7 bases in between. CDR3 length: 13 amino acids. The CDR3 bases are TGTGCCAGCAGTTACTCCGGGGGATATGGCTACACCTTC. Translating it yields CASSYSGGYGYTF.